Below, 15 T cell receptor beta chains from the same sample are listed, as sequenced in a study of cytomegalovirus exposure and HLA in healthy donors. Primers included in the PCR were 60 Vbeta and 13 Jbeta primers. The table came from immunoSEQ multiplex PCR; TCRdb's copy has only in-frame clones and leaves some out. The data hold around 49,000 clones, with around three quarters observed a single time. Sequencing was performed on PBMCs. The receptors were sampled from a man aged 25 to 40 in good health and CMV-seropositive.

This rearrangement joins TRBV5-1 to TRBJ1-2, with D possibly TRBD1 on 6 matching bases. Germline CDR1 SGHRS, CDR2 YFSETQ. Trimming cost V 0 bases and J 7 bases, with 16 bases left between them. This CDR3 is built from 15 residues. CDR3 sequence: CASSLDTGPVSGYTF. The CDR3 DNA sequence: TGCGCCAGCAGCTTGGATACAGGGCCTGTGTCTGGCTACACCTTC.

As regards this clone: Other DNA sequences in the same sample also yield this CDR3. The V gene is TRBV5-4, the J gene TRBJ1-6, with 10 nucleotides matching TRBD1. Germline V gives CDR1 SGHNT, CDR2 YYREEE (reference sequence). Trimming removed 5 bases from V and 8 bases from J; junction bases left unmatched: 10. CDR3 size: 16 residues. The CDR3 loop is CASREGTGVGDSPLHF. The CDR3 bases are TGTGCCAGCAGAGAAGGGACAGGGGTCGGGGATTCACCCCTCCACTTT.

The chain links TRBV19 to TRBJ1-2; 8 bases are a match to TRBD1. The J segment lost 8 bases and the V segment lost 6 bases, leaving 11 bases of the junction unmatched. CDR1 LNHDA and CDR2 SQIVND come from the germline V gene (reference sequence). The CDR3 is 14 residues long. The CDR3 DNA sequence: TGTGCCAGTAGAACCACGATTTCAGGGGGCGGCTACACCTTC. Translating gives CASRTTISGGGYTF.

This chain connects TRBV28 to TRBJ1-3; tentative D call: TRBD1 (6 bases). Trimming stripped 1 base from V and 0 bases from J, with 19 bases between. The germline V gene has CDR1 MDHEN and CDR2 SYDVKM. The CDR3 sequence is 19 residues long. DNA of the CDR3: TGTGCCAGCAGTTTATCCCTCAGGGGTGTGCCCCTCTCTGGAAACACCATATATTTT. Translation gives CASSLSLRGVPLSGNTIYF. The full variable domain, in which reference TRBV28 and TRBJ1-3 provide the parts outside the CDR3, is DVKVTQSSRYLVKRTGEKVFLECVQDMDHENMFWYRQDPGLGLRLIYFSYDVKMKEKGDIPEGYSVSREKKERFSLILESASTNQTSMYLCASSLSLRGVPLSGNTIYFGEGSWLTVV.

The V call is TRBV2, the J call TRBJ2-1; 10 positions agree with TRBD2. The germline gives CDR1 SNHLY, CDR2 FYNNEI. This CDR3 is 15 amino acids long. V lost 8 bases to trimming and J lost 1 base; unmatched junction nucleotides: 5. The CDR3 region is CASVTSGYSYNEQFF. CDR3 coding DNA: TGTGCCAGCGTGACTAGCGGGTATTCCTACAATGAGCAGTTCTTC.

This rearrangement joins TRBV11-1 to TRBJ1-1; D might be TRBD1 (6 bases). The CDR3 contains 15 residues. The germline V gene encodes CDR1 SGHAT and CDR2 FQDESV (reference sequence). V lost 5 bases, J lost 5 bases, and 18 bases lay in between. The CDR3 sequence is CASSAGQFGSTEAFF. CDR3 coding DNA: TGTGCCAGCAGCGCCGGACAGTTCGGCTCTACTGAAGCTTTCTTT.

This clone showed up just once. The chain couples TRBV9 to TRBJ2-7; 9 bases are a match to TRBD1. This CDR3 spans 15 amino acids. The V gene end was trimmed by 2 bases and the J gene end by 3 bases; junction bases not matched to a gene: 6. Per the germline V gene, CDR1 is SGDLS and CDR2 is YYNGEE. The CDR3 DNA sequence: TGTGCCAGCAGCGTCTTCGGGACAGGGAACTACGAGCAGTACTTC. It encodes CASSVFGTGNYEQYF.

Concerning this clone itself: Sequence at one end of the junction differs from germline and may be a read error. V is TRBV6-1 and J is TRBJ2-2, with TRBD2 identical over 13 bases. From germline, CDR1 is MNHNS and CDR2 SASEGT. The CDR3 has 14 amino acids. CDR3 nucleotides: TGTGCCAGTAGTGGACTAGCGGGGGTCGGGGAGCTGTTTTTT. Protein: CASSGLAGVGELFF.

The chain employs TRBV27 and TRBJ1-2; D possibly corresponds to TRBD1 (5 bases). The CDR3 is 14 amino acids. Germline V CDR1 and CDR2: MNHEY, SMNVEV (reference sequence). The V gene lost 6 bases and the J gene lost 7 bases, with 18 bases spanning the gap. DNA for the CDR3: TGTGCCAGCAGCCGCCTGGAGGGGCTGATTGGCTACACCTTC. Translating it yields CASSRLEGLIGYTF.

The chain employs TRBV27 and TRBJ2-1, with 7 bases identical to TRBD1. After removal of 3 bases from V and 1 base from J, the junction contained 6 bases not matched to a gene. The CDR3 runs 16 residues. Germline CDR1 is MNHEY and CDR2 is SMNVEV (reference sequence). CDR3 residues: CASSFFDRASYNEQFF. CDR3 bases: TGTGCCAGCAGTTTCTTCGACAGGGCTTCCTACAATGAGCAGTTCTTC.

The CDR3 region has the DNA TGCAGCGCCCTGCGCCCGGGGGGGCAGTACGAGCAGTACTTC. Its protein is CSALRPGGQYEQYF. The chain has TRBV29-1 and TRBJ2-7; 8 bases line up with TRBD2. This CDR3 has 14 amino acids. J gave up 4 bases and V 7 bases, and 12 bases lay outside the gene matches. CDR1 is SQVTM and CDR2 is ANQGSEA in the germline V gene.

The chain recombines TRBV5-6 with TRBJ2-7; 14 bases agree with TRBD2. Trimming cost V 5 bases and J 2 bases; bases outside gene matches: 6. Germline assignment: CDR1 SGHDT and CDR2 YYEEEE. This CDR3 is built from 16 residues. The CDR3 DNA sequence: TGTGCCAGCAGTCTCGGACTAGCGGGGGGTACCTACGAGCAGTACTTC. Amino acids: CASSLGLAGGTYEQYF.

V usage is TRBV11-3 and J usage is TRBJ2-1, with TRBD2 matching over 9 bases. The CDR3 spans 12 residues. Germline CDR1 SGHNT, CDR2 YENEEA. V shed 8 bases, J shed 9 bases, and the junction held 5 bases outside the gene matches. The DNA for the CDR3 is TGTGCCAGCGGCGGGACTAGCAGTGAGCAGTTCTTC. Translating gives CASGGTSSEQFF.

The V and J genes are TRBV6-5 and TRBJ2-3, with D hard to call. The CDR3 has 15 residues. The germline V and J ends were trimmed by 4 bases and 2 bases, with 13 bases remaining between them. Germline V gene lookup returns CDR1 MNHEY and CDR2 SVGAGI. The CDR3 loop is CASSSLTSDTDTQYF. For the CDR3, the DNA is TGTGCCAGCAGTTCCCTGACATCTGACACAGATACGCAGTATTTT.

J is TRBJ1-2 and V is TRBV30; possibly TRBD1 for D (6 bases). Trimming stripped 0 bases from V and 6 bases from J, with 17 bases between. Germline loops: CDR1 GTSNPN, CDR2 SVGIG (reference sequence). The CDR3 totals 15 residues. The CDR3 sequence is CAWSVGFRDTHGYTF. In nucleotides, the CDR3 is TGTGCCTGGAGTGTAGGGTTTCGGGACACCCATGGCTACACCTTC.